What follows are 17 T cell receptor beta chains derived from one specimen sequenced in a study of blood T cell repertoires in COVID-19. Produced via immunoSEQ multiplex PCR; TCRdb's table is partial and in-frame only. The data hold 200,000 or so clones, with 70% to 85% observed a single time. Sequences were obtained from PBMCs or T cells enriched from blood (not recorded which). These receptors all come from a man in his fifties or sixties who had recovered from COVID-19.

This clone has a single count. The chain recombines TRBV4-2 with TRBJ1-5; D not resolved. V lost 0 bases to trimming and J lost 7 bases, with 7 bases between them. Germline CDR1 reads LGHNA; CDR2 reads YNFKEQ. This CDR3 region has 13 residues. CDR3 in amino acids: CASSQDPGQPQHF. Here the CDR3 DNA reads TGTGCCAGCAGCCAAGATCCCGGGCAGCCCCAGCATTTT.

The chain has TRBV19 and TRBJ1-5, with TRBD1 as a possible D gene (5 bases). Trimming left V 5 bases short and J 2 bases short, with 16 bases between. CDR1 is LNHDA and CDR2 is SQIVND in the germline V gene (reference sequence). The CDR3 totals 16 residues. CDR3 protein: CASSPGWEKGNQPQHF. CDR3 sequence (DNA): TGTGCCAGTAGTCCAGGGTGGGAAAAGGGCAATCAGCCCCAGCATTTT.

The gene calls are TRBV5-1 and TRBJ1-4; 8 positions agree with TRBD1. Losses at the gene ends were 4 bases for V and 8 bases for J; bases not matched to a gene: 7. The V gene's germline CDR1 is SGHRS and CDR2 YFSETQ. The CDR3 has 14 amino acids. CDR3 in DNA: TGCGCCAGCAGCCTTCAGGGGGCGAGGGAAAAACTGTTTTTT. Translation gives CASSLQGAREKLFF.

V and J are TRBV7-3 and TRBJ2-5; 11 nucleotides align to TRBD1. This CDR3 contains 17 residues. The germline gives CDR1 SGHTA, CDR2 FQGTGA. The V gene end was trimmed by 3 bases and the J gene end by 4 bases; junction bases not matched to a gene: 10. The CDR3 bases are TGTGCCAGCAGCTTCAACTCCGGGACAGGGGGTTCAGAGACCCAGTACTTC. Translated, it gives CASSFNSGTGGSETQYF.

This clone was seen more than once but under ten times. The rearrangement joins TRBV11-3 to TRBJ2-2; a weak D match, TRBD2 (5 bases). V was trimmed by 3 bases and J by 7 bases, leaving 12 bases between them. Germline CDR1 reads SGHNT; CDR2 reads YENEEA. The CDR3 length is 14 residues. In DNA, the CDR3 is TGTGCCAGCAGCTTCCTCACACGGGGCGGGGAGCTGTTTTTT. Amino acid sequence: CASSFLTRGGELFF. Looking up the rest from reference TRBV11-3 and TRBJ2-2 gives the full variable domain: EAGVVQSPRYKIIEKKQPVAFWCNPISGHNTLYWYLQNLGQGPELLIRYENEEAVDDSQLPKDRFSAERLKGVDSTLKIQPAELGDSAVYLCASSFLTRGGELFFGEGSRLTVL.

To note about this clone: The junction shows a germline mismatch at one end, possibly a read error. CDR3 loop: CASSSGTGTQYF. In DNA form, the CDR3 reads TGTGCCAGCAGTTCTGGGACAGGTACGCAGTATTTT. The genes are TRBV6-5 and TRBJ2-3; 8 bases fit TRBD1. Germline V CDR1 and CDR2: MNHEY, SVGAGI. This CDR3 spans 12 amino acids.

V usage is TRBV5-6 and J usage is TRBJ2-1; possible D gene TRBD1, 5 bases. Germline V gene sequence: CDR1 SGHDT, CDR2 YYEEEE. V was clipped by 6 bases and J by 2 bases, with 9 bases between them. This CDR3 contains 13 residues. The CDR3 bases are TGTGCCAGCATTCTGGGGCCCTACAATGAGCAGTTCTTC. Protein product: CASILGPYNEQFF.

The chain couples TRBV5-1 to TRBJ1-2, with 8 nucleotides matching TRBD1. Germline lookup yields CDR1 SGHRS and CDR2 YFSETQ. J gave up 2 bases and V 4 bases, and 7 bases lay outside the gene matches. The CDR3 is 15 residues long. The CDR3 reads CASSEGGQENYGYTF. For the CDR3, the DNA is TGCGCCAGCAGCGAGGGGGGACAGGAGAACTATGGCTACACCTTC.

The chain recombines TRBV27 with TRBJ1-6, with 9 positions matching TRBD1. With V trimmed by 8 bases and J by 7 bases, 12 bases remained unmatched. CDR1 is MNHEY and CDR2 is SMNVEV in the germline V gene (reference sequence). This CDR3 spans 16 amino acids. In DNA, the CDR3 is TGTGCCAGCGGGAGAAGAGGGGACAGGGAGAATTCACCCCTCCACTTT. This sequence encodes CASGRRGDRENSPLHF.

J is TRBJ1-1 and V is TRBV5-1, with 9 bases lining up with TRBD1. CDR3 length: 16 amino acids. Germline CDR1 SGHRS, CDR2 YFSETQ. Losses at the gene ends were 0 bases for V and 2 bases for J; bases not matched to a gene: 5. CDR3: CASSLVGTGRNTEAFF. As DNA, the CDR3 is TGCGCCAGCAGCTTGGTGGGGACAGGGAGAAACACTGAAGCTTTCTTT.

The gene calls are TRBV4-3 and TRBJ1-5; possible D gene TRBD1, 5 bases. The germline CDR1 and CDR2 sequences are LGHNA and YSLEER. Trimming pared 1 base from V and 6 bases from J, leaving 10 bases between. The CDR3 is made up of 14 amino acids. CDR3: CASSQGQSGQPQHF. The CDR3 DNA reads as TGCGCCAGCAGCCAAGGACAGTCGGGTCAGCCCCAGCATTTT.

J is TRBJ1-5 and V is TRBV6-1, with D maybe TRBD1 (5 bases). V gave up 4 bases and J gave up 0 bases, with 13 bases separating them. Per the germline V gene, CDR1 is MNHNS and CDR2 is SASEGT. This CDR3 spans 16 amino acids. CDR3 sequence: CASSALDTYSNQPQHF. CDR3 in DNA: TGTGCCAGCAGTGCTCTGGACACCTATAGCAATCAGCCCCAGCATTTT.

The genes are TRBV6-4 and TRBJ2-1; D might be TRBD1 (6 bases). V lost 0 bases and J 7 bases, leaving 10 bases between the germline ends. The CDR3 totals 14 residues. Germline CDR1 MRHNA, CDR2 SNTAGT. The CDR3 bases are TGTGCCAGCAGTGACTCGGTAGGGGGAAATGAGCAGTTCTTC. Its translation: CASSDSVGGNEQFF.

The chain couples TRBV18 to TRBJ2-1; a weak D match, TRBD2 (5 bases). Trimming stripped 0 bases from V and 6 bases from J, with 6 bases between. This CDR3 is 13 amino acids long. CDR1 is KGHSH, CDR2 LQKENI, per germline. The CDR3 region has the DNA TGTGCCAGCTCACCACCGGGGAGCAATGAGCAGTTCTTC. Its protein product is CASSPPGSNEQFF.

The chain carries TRBV18 and TRBJ2-5, with 10 bases that match TRBD1. The CDR3 runs to 15 residues. V was clipped by 3 bases and J by 2 bases; unmatched bases: 3. Germline CDR1 reads KGHSH; CDR2 reads LQKENI. The CDR3 coding sequence is TGTGCCAGCTCACCCTCGGACAGGGGGCAAGAGACCCAGTACTTC. As protein: CASSPSDRGQETQYF. Filled out from reference TRBV18 and TRBJ2-5, the complete variable domain reads NAGVMQNPRHLVRRRGQEARLRCSPMKGHSHVYWYRQLPEEGLKFMVYLQKENIIDESGMPKERFSAEFPKEGPSILRIQQVVRGDSAAYFCASSPSDRGQETQYFGPGTRLLVL.

The rearrangement uses TRBV5-1 and TRBJ1-5; 9 bases are shared with TRBD1. Trimming took 2 bases from V and 5 from J; bases not matched to a gene: 11. This CDR3 is 17 amino acids long. Germline V gives CDR1 SGHRS, CDR2 YFSETQ. The CDR3 DNA reads TGCGCCAGCAGCTTACTACCAGAACACAGGGGGCATCAGCCCCAGCATTTT. The encoded protein is CASSLLPEHRGHQPQHF.

The chain couples TRBV5-4 to TRBJ1-1; 8 nucleotides match TRBD1. CDR1 and CDR2 from the germline V gene are SGHNT and YYREEE (reference sequence). V shed 3 bases and J 3 bases; nucleotides not matched to a gene: 7. The CDR3 length is 15 residues. This chain's CDR3 is CASSSGQVRDTEAFF. The CDR3 DNA sequence: TGTGCCAGCAGCTCGGGACAGGTTAGGGACACTGAAGCTTTCTTT.